Listed below are T cell receptor beta chains from one sample, sequenced in a study of blood T cells in healthy people across ages. In TCRdb, the 5' RACE reads were re-called with MiXCR into one record per CDR3 protein. Here the sample spans some 1.8 million distinct CDR3 sequences, about two fifths being singletons. Sequences were obtained from blood. The receptors derive from a human donor in good health. The CDR3 runs from the conserved cysteine through the conserved F or W. Each record gives: V gene, CDR3 length, J gene, clone size, D gene, CDR3 DNA, CDR3 protein. The D gene is left open where the match is weak. Not every row has a clone size; where given, it reads once, few, many or a size class.

v_call: TRBV7-2; cdr3_length: 16; j_call: TRBJ2-7; clone_size: few; d_call: TRBD2; cdr3_nt: TGTGCCAGCAGCTTAGCGGCTAGCGGGGGGGCCTACGAGCAGTACTTC; cdr3_aa: CASSLAASGGAYEQYF
v_call: TRBV6-1; cdr3_length: 20; j_call: TRBJ2-7; clone_size: few; d_call: TRBD1; cdr3_nt: TGTGCCAGCAGCAAAAACCCGGGACAGGGGGCGCCTCTTCAAACCTACGAGCAGTACTTC; cdr3_aa: CASSKNPGQGAPLQTYEQYF
v_call: TRBV7-7; cdr3_length: 13; j_call: TRBJ2-2; clone_size: -; d_call: -; cdr3_nt: TGTGCCGGCAGCTTTCGATCGTCCGGGGAGCTGTTTTTT; cdr3_aa: CAGSFRSSGELFF
v_call: TRBV5-5; cdr3_length: 16; j_call: TRBJ2-5; clone_size: -; d_call: TRBD2; cdr3_nt: TGTGCCAGCAGCCCAGCCCGTAGCGGGGGGGCGGAGACCCAGTACTTC; cdr3_aa: CASSPARSGGAETQYF
v_call: TRBV7-8; cdr3_length: 14; j_call: TRBJ2-3; clone_size: few; d_call: -; cdr3_nt: TGTGCCAGCAGCTCCACCAGGGGGGCAAATACGCAGTATTTT; cdr3_aa: CASSSTRGANTQYF
v_call: TRBV27; cdr3_length: 14; j_call: TRBJ2-5; clone_size: -; d_call: TRBD2; cdr3_nt: TGTGCCAGCAGTTTTGGTAGCGGGGGTAGTGAGCAGTACTTC; cdr3_aa: CASSFGSGGSEQYF
v_call: TRBV27; cdr3_length: 17; j_call: TRBJ1-5; clone_size: -; d_call: -; cdr3_nt: TGTGCCAGCAGCCGAAGAACAGACAGTTATAGCAATCAGCCCCAGCATTTT; cdr3_aa: CASSRRTDSYSNQPQHF
v_call: TRBV7-2; cdr3_length: 14; j_call: TRBJ1-2; clone_size: -; d_call: TRBD1; cdr3_nt: TGTGCCAGCAGCCCGGACAGGGGCACGTTGGGCTACACCTTC; cdr3_aa: CASSPDRGTLGYTF
v_call: TRBV18; cdr3_length: 13; j_call: TRBJ1-6; clone_size: few; d_call: -; cdr3_nt: TGTGCCAGCTCACCGAAGAATAATTCACCCCTCCACTTT; cdr3_aa: CASSPKNNSPLHF
v_call: TRBV24-1; cdr3_length: 14; j_call: TRBJ1-5; clone_size: few; d_call: -; cdr3_nt: TGTGCCATAAGGGCCTCCGGGAGGAATCAGCCCCAGCATTTT; cdr3_aa: CAIRASGRNQPQHF
v_call: TRBV20-1; cdr3_length: 16; j_call: TRBJ2-4; clone_size: -; d_call: -; cdr3_nt: TGCGGTGCCCCACAGACGGGGCGCAGAGTTGTAAACATTCAGTACTTC; cdr3_aa: CGAPQTGRRVVNIQYF
v_call: TRBV2; cdr3_length: 15; j_call: TRBJ2-6; clone_size: few; d_call: -; cdr3_nt: TGTGCCAGCACCGAAGTGCCATCTGGGGCCAACGTCCTGACTTTC; cdr3_aa: CASTEVPSGANVLTF
v_call: TRBV20-1; cdr3_length: 14; j_call: TRBJ2-5; clone_size: -; d_call: -; cdr3_nt: TGCAGTGCTAGAGATATCCGGGGCCAAGAGACCCAGTACTTC; cdr3_aa: CSARDIRGQETQYF
v_call: TRBV6-6; cdr3_length: 12; j_call: TRBJ1-2; clone_size: few; d_call: -; cdr3_nt: TGTGCCAGCAGTTACTCAGTGGAAGGCTACACCTTC; cdr3_aa: CASSYSVEGYTF
v_call: TRBV7-2; cdr3_length: 12; j_call: TRBJ2-1; clone_size: -; d_call: TRBD2; cdr3_nt: TGTGCCAGCAGTTCTAGCGGGGGGGCGGAGTTCTTC; cdr3_aa: CASSSSGGAEFF
v_call: TRBV20-1; cdr3_length: 15; j_call: TRBJ2-3; clone_size: -; d_call: TRBD2; cdr3_nt: TGCAGTGCTAGAGACAGGTGGGGGGGGGCAGATACGCAGTATTTT; cdr3_aa: CSARDRWGGADTQYF
v_call: TRBV5-1; cdr3_length: 16; j_call: TRBJ2-1; clone_size: -; d_call: TRBD2; cdr3_nt: TGCGCCAGCAGCCTAGCGGGGGCAACAACGTACAATGAGCAGTTCTTC; cdr3_aa: CASSLAGATTYNEQFF
v_call: TRBV11-1; cdr3_length: 14; j_call: TRBJ1-2; clone_size: -; d_call: -; cdr3_nt: TGTGCCAGCAGCTTATGGGCGGATAACTATGGCTACACCTTC; cdr3_aa: CASSLWADNYGYTF
v_call: TRBV5-6; cdr3_length: 16; j_call: TRBJ1-4; clone_size: -; d_call: -; cdr3_nt: TGTGCCAGCAGCGCCGCAGGGTCAGGGAGTCGTGAAAAACTGTTTTTT; cdr3_aa: CASSAAGSGSREKLFF
v_call: TRBV7-9; cdr3_length: 16; j_call: TRBJ2-1; clone_size: few; d_call: TRBD1; cdr3_nt: TGTGCCAGCAGCCGAGCTGCGGACAGGGAAATATATGAGCAGTTCTTC; cdr3_aa: CASSRAADREIYEQFF
v_call: TRBV28; cdr3_length: 16; j_call: TRBJ2-7; clone_size: few; d_call: -; cdr3_nt: TGTGCCAGCAGTTCCACTGGGGAGGATCGATCCTACGAGCAGTACTTC; cdr3_aa: CASSSTGEDRSYEQYF
v_call: TRBV11-2; cdr3_length: 14; j_call: TRBJ2-7; clone_size: -; d_call: TRBD1; cdr3_nt: TGTGCCAGCAGGCGCCCACAGGGGCCCTACGAGCAGTACTTC; cdr3_aa: CASRRPQGPYEQYF
v_call: TRBV20-1; cdr3_length: 14; j_call: TRBJ2-1; clone_size: few; d_call: TRBD2; cdr3_nt: TGCAGTGCCAGCTCTAGCGGACGATACAATGAGCAGTTCTTC; cdr3_aa: CSASSSGRYNEQFF
v_call: TRBV28; cdr3_length: 13; j_call: TRBJ2-7; clone_size: few; d_call: -; cdr3_nt: TGTGCCAGCAGTTTAATGACAACCTACGAGCAGTACTTC; cdr3_aa: CASSLMTTYEQYF
v_call: TRBV5-4; cdr3_length: 15; j_call: TRBJ2-1; clone_size: many; d_call: -; cdr3_nt: TGTGCCAGCAGCGATGGGGGGAAAAGCTACAATGAGCAGTTCTTC; cdr3_aa: CASSDGGKSYNEQFF
v_call: TRBV7-9; cdr3_length: 15; j_call: TRBJ2-3; clone_size: -; d_call: -; cdr3_nt: TGTGCCAGCAGCCCCAAGGGTATGAGCACAGATACGCAGTATTTT; cdr3_aa: CASSPKGMSTDTQYF
v_call: TRBV9; cdr3_length: 16; j_call: TRBJ1-2; clone_size: -; d_call: TRBD1; cdr3_nt: TGTGCCAGCAGCGCAGCCCCAGACAGGGGGCGTCGGGGCTACACCTTC; cdr3_aa: CASSAAPDRGRRGYTF
v_call: TRBV5-6; cdr3_length: 14; j_call: TRBJ2-1; clone_size: -; d_call: -; cdr3_nt: TGTGCCAGCAGGCCAGAGGCAGGGTGGAATGAGCAGTTCTTC; cdr3_aa: CASRPEAGWNEQFF
v_call: TRBV11-2; cdr3_length: 16; j_call: TRBJ2-5; clone_size: -; d_call: -; cdr3_nt: TGTGCCAGCAGCTTAGCTCGCGGGGGCCGACAAGAGACCCAGTACTTC; cdr3_aa: CASSLARGGRQETQYF
v_call: TRBV7-3; cdr3_length: 13; j_call: TRBJ2-3; clone_size: -; d_call: -; cdr3_nt: TGTGCCAGCAGCCCGGACTCGTGGGATACGCAGTATTTT; cdr3_aa: CASSPDSWDTQYF
v_call: TRBV20-1; cdr3_length: 13; j_call: TRBJ1-2; clone_size: -; d_call: TRBD1; cdr3_nt: TGCAGTGCTACCCGGGACAGCTACTATGGCTACACCTTC; cdr3_aa: CSATRDSYYGYTF
v_call: TRBV28; cdr3_length: 15; j_call: TRBJ1-5; clone_size: -; d_call: TRBD1; cdr3_nt: TGTGCCAGCAGGAAGACCGGGACAGGCAATCAGCCCCAGCATTTT; cdr3_aa: CASRKTGTGNQPQHF
v_call: TRBV5-1; cdr3_length: 14; j_call: TRBJ2-7; clone_size: -; d_call: TRBD1; cdr3_nt: TGCGCCAGCAGCTCCCCGGGACAGCGCTACGAGCAGTACTTC; cdr3_aa: CASSSPGQRYEQYF
v_call: TRBV7-9; cdr3_length: 13; j_call: TRBJ2-2; clone_size: -; d_call: -; cdr3_nt: TGTGCCAGCAGCCCCACGGGTAACGGGGAGCTGTTTTTT; cdr3_aa: CASSPTGNGELFF
v_call: TRBV3-1; cdr3_length: 16; j_call: TRBJ1-1; clone_size: -; d_call: TRBD1; cdr3_nt: TGTGCCAGCAGCCAAGAGAAGACAGGGGTTGGCACTGAAGTTTTCTTT; cdr3_aa: CASSQEKTGVGTEVFF
v_call: TRBV29-1; cdr3_length: 13; j_call: TRBJ2-4; clone_size: many; d_call: -; cdr3_nt: TGCAGCGTCGCCTCAGTGAACGGGGACATTCAGTACTTC; cdr3_aa: CSVASVNGDIQYF
v_call: TRBV7-2; cdr3_length: 17; j_call: TRBJ2-1; clone_size: few; d_call: -; cdr3_nt: TGTGCCAGCAGCTTATCAACTCATAAACGAGCCTACAATGAGCAGTTCTTC; cdr3_aa: CASSLSTHKRAYNEQFF
v_call: TRBV10-3; cdr3_length: 13; j_call: TRBJ2-1; clone_size: few; d_call: -; cdr3_nt: TGTGCCACCGGGGGACAGTTAAACAATGAGCAGTTCTTC; cdr3_aa: CATGGQLNNEQFF
v_call: TRBV20-1; cdr3_length: 17; j_call: TRBJ2-5; clone_size: few; d_call: TRBD2; cdr3_nt: TGCAGTGCTAGAGATCTCTCGAGCGGGGGGGCCCGAGAGACCCAGTACTTC; cdr3_aa: CSARDLSSGGARETQYF
v_call: TRBV7-9; cdr3_length: 15; j_call: TRBJ1-1; clone_size: -; d_call: -; cdr3_nt: TGTGCCAGTAGCTTAGATCTGGTAAGGAACACTGAAGCTTTCTTT; cdr3_aa: CASSLDLVRNTEAFF
v_call: TRBV20-1; cdr3_length: 13; j_call: TRBJ2-7; clone_size: -; d_call: -; cdr3_nt: TGCAGTGCTCCGGTTGGCAGTTCCTACGAGCAGTACTTC; cdr3_aa: CSAPVGSSYEQYF
v_call: TRBV20-1; cdr3_length: 13; j_call: TRBJ1-5; clone_size: -; d_call: -; cdr3_nt: TGCAGTGTTCGGACAGATCTGGATCAGCCCCAGCATTTT; cdr3_aa: CSVRTDLDQPQHF
v_call: TRBV7-2; cdr3_length: 15; j_call: TRBJ2-5; clone_size: -; d_call: TRBD2; cdr3_nt: TGTGCCAGCAGCTTAGCGAGCGGGAATCAAGAGACCCAGTACTTC; cdr3_aa: CASSLASGNQETQYF
v_call: TRBV12-3/TRBV12-4; cdr3_length: 15; j_call: TRBJ2-1; clone_size: many; d_call: -; cdr3_nt: TGTGCCAGCACTCCCCGGGGGCAGGGTGATCATGAGCAGTTCTTC; cdr3_aa: CASTPRGQGDHEQFF
v_call: TRBV3-1; cdr3_length: 14; j_call: TRBJ2-5; clone_size: -; d_call: -; cdr3_nt: TGTGCCAGCAGCCAAGAGGGCCGGCAAGAGACCCAGTACTTC; cdr3_aa: CASSQEGRQETQYF
v_call: TRBV20-1; cdr3_length: 15; j_call: TRBJ2-7; clone_size: few; d_call: -; cdr3_nt: TGCAGTGCTAGCTCTACCCTATTTAGCTCCTACGAGCAGTACTTC; cdr3_aa: CSASSTLFSSYEQYF
v_call: TRBV11-2; cdr3_length: 15; j_call: TRBJ2-1; clone_size: few; d_call: -; cdr3_nt: TGTGCCAGCAGCGTCGGACTGGAATCCTACAATGAGCAGTTCTTC; cdr3_aa: CASSVGLESYNEQFF
v_call: TRBV9; cdr3_length: 16; j_call: TRBJ2-7; clone_size: -; d_call: TRBD1; cdr3_nt: TGTGCCAGCAGCGCCCGACAGGGATCGACCCTTAAGGAGCAGTACTTC; cdr3_aa: CASSARQGSTLKEQYF
v_call: TRBV3-1; cdr3_length: 12; j_call: TRBJ2-1; clone_size: few; d_call: -; cdr3_nt: TGTGCCAGCAGCCAAGGTCGCGGTGAGCAGTTCTTC; cdr3_aa: CASSQGRGEQFF
v_call: TRBV7-2; cdr3_length: 15; j_call: TRBJ2-7; clone_size: -; d_call: TRBD1; cdr3_nt: TGTGCCAGCAGCTTAGATTGGGGACAGGGTTACGAGCAGTACTTC; cdr3_aa: CASSLDWGQGYEQYF
v_call: TRBV18; cdr3_length: 18; j_call: TRBJ2-7; clone_size: few; d_call: TRBD1; cdr3_nt: TGTGCCAGCTCACCCAGGACAGGGGGTAATAACAACCTACACGAGCAGTACTTC; cdr3_aa: CASSPRTGGNNNLHEQYF
v_call: TRBV7-2; cdr3_length: 13; j_call: TRBJ1-2; clone_size: -; d_call: -; cdr3_nt: TGTGCCGGCAGCGCAATCGCTAACTATGGCTACACCTTC; cdr3_aa: CAGSAIANYGYTF
v_call: TRBV10-3; cdr3_length: 17; j_call: TRBJ1-4; clone_size: few; d_call: -; cdr3_nt: TGTGCCATCAGTGATGACCTCCTCGCAGCCGGAAATGAAAAACTGTTTTTT; cdr3_aa: CAISDDLLAAGNEKLFF
v_call: TRBV9; cdr3_length: 14; j_call: TRBJ2-1; clone_size: -; d_call: -; cdr3_nt: TGTGCCAGCAGCGTCCGGGGAAAACCCGGTGAGCAGTTCTTC; cdr3_aa: CASSVRGKPGEQFF